This TCR beta chain was sequenced in a study of technical replicates of blood from a handful of donors. Measured with immunoSEQ multiplex PCR; TCRdb has only the in-frame clones, and not every one. The data show about 80,000 clones, about 94% seen once. The germline V gene encodes CDR1 SGHTA and CDR2 FQGNSA. CDR3 length: 15 amino acids. With 8 bases clipped from V and 4 bases from J, the junction kept 11 bases outside the gene matches. Material: T cells isolated from PBMCs. This TCR derives from a human donor in good health. The chain carries TRBV7-2 and TRBJ2-1; the match to TRBD2 covers 7 bases. In DNA form, the CDR3 reads TGTGCCAGCGGGCCCGCTAGCGGAGCTTACAATGAGCAGTTCTTC. Translating it yields CASGPASGAYNEQFF.